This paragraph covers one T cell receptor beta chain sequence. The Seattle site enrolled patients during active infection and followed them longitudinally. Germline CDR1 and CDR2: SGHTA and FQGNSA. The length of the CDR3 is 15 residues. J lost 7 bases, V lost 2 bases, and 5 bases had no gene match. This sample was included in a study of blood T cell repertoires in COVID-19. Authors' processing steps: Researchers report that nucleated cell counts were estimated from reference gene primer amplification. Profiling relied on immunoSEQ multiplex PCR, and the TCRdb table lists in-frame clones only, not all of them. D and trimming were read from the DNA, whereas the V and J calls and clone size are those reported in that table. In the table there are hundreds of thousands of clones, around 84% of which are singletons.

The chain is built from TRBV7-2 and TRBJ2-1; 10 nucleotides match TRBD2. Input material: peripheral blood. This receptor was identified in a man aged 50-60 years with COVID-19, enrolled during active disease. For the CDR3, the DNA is TGTGCCAGCAGCTTATGGCTAGCGGGGGATAATGAGCAGTTCTTC. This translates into CASSLWLAGDNEQFF.